The 7 T cell receptor beta chains below all came from one sample that was sequenced in a study. TCRdb reprocessed the RT-PCR reads via MiXCR and lists one record per CDR3 protein. The repertoire holds more than 600,000 distinct CDR3 sequences, 12% to 15% seen once, with roughly 3.9% in the top ten. Sequencing was done on a sample of memory CD4+ T cells from blood. These TCRs come from a female donor in good health, serving as a healthy control.

This clonotype occurred a few times. The V gene is TRBV20-1, the J gene TRBJ2-3, with D unresolved. Germline V gene sequence: CDR1 DFQATT, CDR2 SNEGSKA (reference sequence). The CDR3 has 13 residues. The V and J ends lost 3 bases and 6 bases respectively, with 13 bases between them. The CDR3 sequence is CSASPLRWDTQYF. The CDR3 coding sequence is TGCAGTGCTAGTCCTCTGCGGTGGGATACGCAGTATTTT.

The chain combines TRBV5-1 with TRBJ2-2, with TRBD1 as a possible D gene (6 bases). V shed 4 bases and J shed 7 bases, with 17 bases lying between them. CDR1 SGHRS and CDR2 YFSETQ come from the germline V gene. This CDR3 has 15 residues. CDR3 region: CASSRTAGAGGELFF. CDR3 DNA: TGCGCCAGCAGCCGGACAGCTGGGGCTGGCGGGGAGCTGTTTTTT.

The table lists this clonotype with a few counts. The chain employs TRBV20-1 and TRBJ1-2, with 7 bases fitting TRBD1. The CDR3 consists of 12 residues. V lost 5 bases and J lost 8; bases outside the gene matches: 8. Germline V gene sequence: CDR1 DFQATT, CDR2 SNEGSKA (reference sequence). CDR3 amino acids: CSALQGFAGYTF. The CDR3 DNA sequence: TGCAGTGCTTTACAGGGGTTTGCGGGCTACACCTTC.

The table lists this clonotype with many counts. The genes are TRBV27 and TRBJ1-1; no definite D call. The CDR3 is 14 amino acids. V was clipped by 3 bases and J by 4 bases, with 12 bases between them. Germline V lookup: CDR1 MNHEY, CDR2 SMNVEV (reference sequence). DNA for the CDR3: TGTGCCAGCAGTTTTGGGGTGAGAGGCACTGAAGCTTTCTTT. Amino acid sequence: CASSFGVRGTEAFF.

The table lists this clonotype with a few counts. V usage is TRBV7-2 and J usage is TRBJ2-7; 7 bases agree with TRBD2. V lost 0 bases, J lost 6 bases, and 5 bases stayed unmatched. Germline V gene sequence: CDR1 SGHTA, CDR2 FQGNSA. The CDR3 sequence is 14 residues long. CDR3 DNA: TGTGCCAGCAGCTTAGCCGAGGGAGGGTTCGAGCAGTACTTC. It codes for CASSLAEGGFEQYF.

This clonotype was counted only a few times. The chain joins TRBV24-1 to TRBJ2-1, with D perhaps assigned TRBD1 or TRBD2 (5 bases each). The CDR3 covers 16 residues. Germline-derived CDR1 and CDR2 are KGHDR and SFDVKD. The V end was cut by 5 bases, the J end by 4 bases, with 17 bases between. Written as DNA, the CDR3 is TGTGCCACCAGTGGAGGGGCCAAAGCAATTTACAATGAGCAGTTCTTC. It translates to CATSGGAKAIYNEQFF.

The CDR3 nucleotides are TGCGCCAGCATCCCGGGACAGGGCAATCAGCCCCAGCATTTT. Amino acid sequence: CASIPGQGNQPQHF. J is TRBJ2-3 and V is TRBV5-1; 8 bases match TRBD1. Near its end, the DNA agrees better with TRBJ1-5, so the J call may be wrong. The CDR3 loop spans 14 amino acids. Germline lookup yields CDR1 SGHRS and CDR2 YFSETQ.